The source of this T cell receptor beta chain is a study of OX40 agonist ivuxolimab in advanced cancers. The overall study: Three patients responded partially, comprising one with hepatocellular carcinoma and two with cutaneous melanoma.

Findings of the study overall: At 0.1 to 3.0 mg/kg, CD4+ and CD8+ blood T cells expanded clonally by week 6.

Sequenced by immunoSEQ multiplex PCR; TCRdb stores in-frame clones only, minus some. The sample lists about 64,000 clones; around 90% were seen once. A note on this clone: Its specificity is not known.

Trimming took 0 bases from V and 0 from J, leaving 6 bases between them. The germline gives CDR1 SGHTA, CDR2 FQGNSA. The CDR3 runs 16 residues. Patients were ruled out by autoimmune disease history or systemic immunosuppression. The sequence was collected from an adult with an advanced solid tumor such as melanoma, head and neck, liver or kidney cancer. This specimen was CD4+ or CD8+ T cells sorted from blood, taken in a trial of the OX40 agonist ivuxolimab. The rearrangement links TRBV7-2 to TRBJ1-6; D is uncertain. In nucleotides, the CDR3 is TGTGCCAGCAGCTTAGCAGAGAGCTCCTATAATTCACCCCTCCACTTT. This codes for CASSLAESSYNSPLHF.